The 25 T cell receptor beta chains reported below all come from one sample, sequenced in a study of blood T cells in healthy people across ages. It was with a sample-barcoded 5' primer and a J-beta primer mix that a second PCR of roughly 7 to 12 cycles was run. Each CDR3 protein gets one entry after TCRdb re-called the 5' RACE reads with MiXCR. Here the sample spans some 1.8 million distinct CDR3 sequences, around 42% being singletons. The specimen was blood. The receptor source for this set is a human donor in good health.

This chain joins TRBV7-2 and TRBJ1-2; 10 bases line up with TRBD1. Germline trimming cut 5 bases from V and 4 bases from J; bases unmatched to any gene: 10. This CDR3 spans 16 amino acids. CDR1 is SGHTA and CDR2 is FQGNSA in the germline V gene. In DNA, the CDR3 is TGTGCCAGCAGCCCAAACGTGGGACAGGGGATCTATGGCTACACCTTC. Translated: CASSPNVGQGIYGYTF.

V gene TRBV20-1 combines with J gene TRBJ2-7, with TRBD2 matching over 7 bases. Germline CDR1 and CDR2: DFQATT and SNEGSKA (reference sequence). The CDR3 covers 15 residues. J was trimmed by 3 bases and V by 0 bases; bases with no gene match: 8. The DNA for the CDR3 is TGCAGTGCTAGAGATAGAGCGGGGCGGAGCTACGAGCAGTACTTC. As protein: CSARDRAGRSYEQYF.

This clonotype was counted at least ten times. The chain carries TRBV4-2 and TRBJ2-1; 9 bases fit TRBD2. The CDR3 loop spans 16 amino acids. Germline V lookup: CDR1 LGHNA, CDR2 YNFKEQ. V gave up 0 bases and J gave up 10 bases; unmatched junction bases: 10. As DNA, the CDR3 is TGTGCCAGCAGCCAAGATCAGGGCGGGGGGGCCCGGGAGCAGTTCTTC. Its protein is CASSQDQGGGAREQFF.

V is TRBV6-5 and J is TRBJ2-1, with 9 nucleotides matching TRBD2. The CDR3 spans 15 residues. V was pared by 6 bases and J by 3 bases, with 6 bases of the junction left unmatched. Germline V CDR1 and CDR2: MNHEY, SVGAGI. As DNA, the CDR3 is TGTGCCAGCAGGCCCCGGCGGGGGGGCTACAATGAGCAGTTCTTC. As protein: CASRPRRGGYNEQFF.

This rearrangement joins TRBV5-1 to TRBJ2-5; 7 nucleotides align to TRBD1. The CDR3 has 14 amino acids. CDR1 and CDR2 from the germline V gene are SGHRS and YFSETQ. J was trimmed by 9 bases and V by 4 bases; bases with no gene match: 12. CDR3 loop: CASSPEGAQGAQYF. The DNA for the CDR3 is TGCGCCAGCAGCCCTGAGGGGGCCCAAGGGGCCCAGTACTTC.

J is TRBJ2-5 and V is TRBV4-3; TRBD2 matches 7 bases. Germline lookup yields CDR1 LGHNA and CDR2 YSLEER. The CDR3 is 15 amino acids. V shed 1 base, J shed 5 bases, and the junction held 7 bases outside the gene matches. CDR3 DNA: TGCGCCAGCAGCCAAGGTCTAGCGGACGCGGAGACCCAGTACTTC. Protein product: CASSQGLADAETQYF.

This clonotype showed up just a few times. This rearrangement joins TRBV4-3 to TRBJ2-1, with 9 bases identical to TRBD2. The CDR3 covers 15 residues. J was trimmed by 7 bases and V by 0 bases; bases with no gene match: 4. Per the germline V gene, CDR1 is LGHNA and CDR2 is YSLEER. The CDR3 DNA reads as TGCGCCAGCAGCCAAGAGCGGGGGGGCGTAAATGAGCAGTTCTTC. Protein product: CASSQERGGVNEQFF.

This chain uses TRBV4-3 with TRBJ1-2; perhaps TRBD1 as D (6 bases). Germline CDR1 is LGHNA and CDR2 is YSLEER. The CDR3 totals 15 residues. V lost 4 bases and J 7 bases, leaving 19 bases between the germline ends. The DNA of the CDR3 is TGCGCCAGCAGCCCCTTAGGCTATACAGGGAGTGGCTACACCTTC. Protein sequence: CASSPLGYTGSGYTF.

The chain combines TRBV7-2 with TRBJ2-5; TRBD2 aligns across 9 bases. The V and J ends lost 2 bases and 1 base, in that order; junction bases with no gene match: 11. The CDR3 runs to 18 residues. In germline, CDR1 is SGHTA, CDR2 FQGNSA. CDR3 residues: CASSLKTGAGGRQETQYF. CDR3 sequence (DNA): TGTGCCAGCAGCTTAAAGACCGGAGCGGGGGGACGCCAAGAGACCCAGTACTTC.

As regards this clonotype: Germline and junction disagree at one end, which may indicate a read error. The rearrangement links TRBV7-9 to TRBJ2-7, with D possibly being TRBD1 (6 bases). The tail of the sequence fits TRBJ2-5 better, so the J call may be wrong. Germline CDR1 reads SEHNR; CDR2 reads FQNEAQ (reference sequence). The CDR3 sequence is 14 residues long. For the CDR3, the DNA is TGTGTCAGCAGCTTAGAGACAGGCCCCGAGACCCAGTACTTC. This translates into CVSSLETGPETQYF.

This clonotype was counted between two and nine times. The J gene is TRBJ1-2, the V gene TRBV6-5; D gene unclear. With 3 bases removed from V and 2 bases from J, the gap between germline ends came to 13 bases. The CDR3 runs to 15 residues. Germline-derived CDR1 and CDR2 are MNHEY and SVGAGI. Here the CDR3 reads CASSYSSQSNYGYTF. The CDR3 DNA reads TGTGCCAGCAGTTATAGTAGCCAGTCCAACTATGGCTACACCTTC.

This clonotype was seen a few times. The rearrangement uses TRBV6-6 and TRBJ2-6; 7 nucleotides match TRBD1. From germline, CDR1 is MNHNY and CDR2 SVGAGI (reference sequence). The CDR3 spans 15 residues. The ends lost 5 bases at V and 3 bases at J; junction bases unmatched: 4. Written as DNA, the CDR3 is TGTGCCAGCAGTGAGGGGGCGCTTGGGGCCAACGTCCTGACTTTC. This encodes CASSEGALGANVLTF.

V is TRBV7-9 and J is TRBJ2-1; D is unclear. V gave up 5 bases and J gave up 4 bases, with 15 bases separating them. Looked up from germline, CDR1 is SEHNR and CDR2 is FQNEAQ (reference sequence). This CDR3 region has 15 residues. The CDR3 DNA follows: TGTGCCAGCAGCGCGAAGATGGCGGTATACAATGAGCAGTTCTTC. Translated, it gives CASSAKMAVYNEQFF. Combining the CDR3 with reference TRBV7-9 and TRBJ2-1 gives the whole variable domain DTGVSQNPRHKITKRGQNVTFRCDPISEHNRLYWYRQTLGQGPEFLTYFQNEAQLEKSRLLSDRFSAERPKGSFSTLEIQRTEQGDSAMYLCASSAKMAVYNEQFFGPGTRLTVL.

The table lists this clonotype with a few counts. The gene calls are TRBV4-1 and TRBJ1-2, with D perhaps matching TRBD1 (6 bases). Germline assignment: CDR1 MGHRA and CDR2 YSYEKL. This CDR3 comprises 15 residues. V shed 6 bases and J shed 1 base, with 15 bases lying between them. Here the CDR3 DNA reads TGCGCCAGCAGGAGGACAGTAAATATTAACTATGGCTACACCTTC. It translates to CASRRTVNINYGYTF.

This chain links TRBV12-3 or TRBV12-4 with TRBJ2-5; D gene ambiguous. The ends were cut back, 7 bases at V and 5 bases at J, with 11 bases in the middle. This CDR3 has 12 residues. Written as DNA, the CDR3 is TGTGCCAGCACCCGAGCATATGAGACCCAGTACTTC. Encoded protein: CASTRAYETQYF.

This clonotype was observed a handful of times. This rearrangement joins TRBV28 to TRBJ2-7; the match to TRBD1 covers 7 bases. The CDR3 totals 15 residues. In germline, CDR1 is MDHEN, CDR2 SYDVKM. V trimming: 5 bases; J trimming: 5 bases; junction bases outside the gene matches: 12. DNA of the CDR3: TGTGCCAGCAGTCCGTCTGATAAAACAGGGGACGAGCAGTACTTC. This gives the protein CASSPSDKTGDEQYF.

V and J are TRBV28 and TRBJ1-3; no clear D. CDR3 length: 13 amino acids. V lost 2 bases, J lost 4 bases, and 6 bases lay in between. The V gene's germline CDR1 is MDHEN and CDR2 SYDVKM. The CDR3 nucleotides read TGTGCCAGCAGTTTAAACCTAGGAAACACCATATATTTT. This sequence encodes CASSLNLGNTIYF.

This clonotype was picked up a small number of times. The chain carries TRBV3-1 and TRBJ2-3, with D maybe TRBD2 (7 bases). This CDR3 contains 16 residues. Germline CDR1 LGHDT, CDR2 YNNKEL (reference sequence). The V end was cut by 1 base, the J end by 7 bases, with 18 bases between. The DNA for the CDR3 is TGTGCCAGCAGCCAAGGGGGAGGCGGGGGCTGGAATACGCAGTATTTT. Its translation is CASSQGGGGGWNTQYF.

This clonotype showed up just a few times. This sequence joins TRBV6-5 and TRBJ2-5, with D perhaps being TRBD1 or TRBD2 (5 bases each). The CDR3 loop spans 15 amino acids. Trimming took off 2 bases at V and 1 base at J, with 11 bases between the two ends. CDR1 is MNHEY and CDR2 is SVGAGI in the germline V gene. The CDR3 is CASSYSPGPQETQYF. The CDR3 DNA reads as TGTGCCAGCAGTTACAGCCCGGGGCCCCAAGAGACCCAGTACTTC.

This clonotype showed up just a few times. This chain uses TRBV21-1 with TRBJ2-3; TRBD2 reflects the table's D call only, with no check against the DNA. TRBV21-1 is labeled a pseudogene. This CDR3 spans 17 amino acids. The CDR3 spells CASSNLPIPASTDTQYF. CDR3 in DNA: TGTGCCAGCAGCAATCTCCCGATACCCGCTAGCACAGATACGCAGTATTTT.

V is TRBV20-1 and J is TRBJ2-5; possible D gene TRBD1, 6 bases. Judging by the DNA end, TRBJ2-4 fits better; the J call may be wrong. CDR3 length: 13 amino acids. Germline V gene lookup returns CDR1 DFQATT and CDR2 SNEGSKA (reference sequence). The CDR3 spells CSAQRLSGDIQYF. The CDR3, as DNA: TGCAGTGCTCAGAGACTCTCAGGGGACATTCAGTACTTC.

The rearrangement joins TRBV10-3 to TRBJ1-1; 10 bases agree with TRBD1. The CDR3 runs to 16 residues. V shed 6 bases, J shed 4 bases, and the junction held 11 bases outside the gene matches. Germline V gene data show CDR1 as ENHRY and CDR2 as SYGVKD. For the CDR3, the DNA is TGTGCCATCAGGCCACTACGACAGGGGGCGGGCACTGAAGCTTTCTTT. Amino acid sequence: CAIRPLRQGAGTEAFF.

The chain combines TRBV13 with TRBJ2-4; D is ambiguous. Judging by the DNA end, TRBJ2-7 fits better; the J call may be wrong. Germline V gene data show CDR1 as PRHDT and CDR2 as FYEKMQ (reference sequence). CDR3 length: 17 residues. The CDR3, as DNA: TGTGCCAGCAGCTTAGGCCGTCTTCGACGGCCCACTTACGAGCAGTACTTC. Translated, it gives CASSLGRLRRPTYEQYF.

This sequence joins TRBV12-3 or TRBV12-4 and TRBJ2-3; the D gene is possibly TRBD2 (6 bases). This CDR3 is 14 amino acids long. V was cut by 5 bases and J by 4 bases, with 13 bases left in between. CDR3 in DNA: TGTGCCAGCAGTAACGTTGCGGGGCCAGATACGCAGTATTTT. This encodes CASSNVAGPDTQYF.

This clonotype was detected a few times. The CDR3 loop reads CASSPRAGVGYEQYF. CDR3 DNA: TGTGCCAGCTCACCAAGGGCAGGGGTAGGATACGAGCAGTACTTC. This chain connects TRBV18 to TRBJ2-7, with D possibly being TRBD1 (6 bases). Germline V gives CDR1 KGHSH, CDR2 LQKENI. V was trimmed by 2 bases and J by 4 bases, leaving 15 bases between them. This CDR3 is built from 15 residues.